The clone carrying this TCR beta chain occurred once. The CDR3 has 13 residues. Germline V gives CDR1 MNHEY, CDR2 SVGEGT. V dropped 0 bases and J dropped 4 bases, with 5 bases sitting between them. As originally analysed: Scientists estimated how many nucleated cells there were by amplifying reference gene primers. Here immunoSEQ multiplex PCR was the method, and the copy in TCRdb shows in-frame clones only, minus some. V and J calls and clone size are given by that table; D and trimming were obtained from the DNA. The data hold tens of thousands of clones, with 70% to 90% observed a single time. This entry belongs to a study of blood T cell repertoires in COVID-19. For the study at large: Some COVID-19 samples were acute and others convalescent; all came from the United States, Italy and Spain.

The origin of this receptor is a human donor in a cohort sampled during active COVID-19. Material: peripheral blood. The chain combines TRBV6-2 or TRBV6-3 with TRBJ2-3; no clear D gene. CDR3 in amino acids: CASSYSLSDTQYF. For the CDR3, the DNA is TGTGCCAGCAGTTACTCGTTATCAGATACGCAGTATTTT.